This TCR beta chain was captured by sequencing in a study of blood T cell repertoires in COVID-19. Looking at the study overall: Italy, Spain and the United States were the sources of the convalescent and acute COVID-19 samples. T cells, B-cell-depleted T cells, or PBMCs supplied cDNA or gDNA.

Per the study methods: Estimated nucleated cell counts came from reference gene primer amplification. The table came from immunoSEQ multiplex PCR; TCRdb's copy has only in-frame clones and leaves some out. Clonal size and the V and J genes are those of that table, whereas D and trimming came from the DNA. The sample has 150,000 or so clones; about four fifths are singletons. Looked up from germline, CDR1 is SGDLS and CDR2 is YYNGEE. There are 13 residues in the CDR3. V lost 2 bases, J lost 9 bases, and 14 bases lay in between. The receptor's source is a human donor in a cohort sampled during active COVID-19. The chain employs TRBV9 and TRBJ1-2, with no clear D. Sample: peripheral blood. CDR3 sequence reads: CASSVLGRGSYTF. For the CDR3, the DNA is TGTGCCAGCAGCGTTTTAGGGCGAGGGAGCTACACCTTC.